These T cell receptor beta chains were read from a single sample in a study of long-term antiretroviral therapy in people with HIV. Assay used: immunoSEQ multiplex PCR; TCRdb lists only in-frame clones, some missing. This sample has around 20,000 clones; 75% to 90% occur once, and the top ten carry more than 3.5%. The sample was unsorted PBMCs, taken around 6 years after starting antiretroviral therapy. The receptors were gathered from a man aged 25-40 years with HIV. Each CDR3 is given with its conserved first and last residue. The D gene is left open where the match is weak. Not every row has a clone size; where given, it reads once, few, many or a size class.

D gene: -; V gene: TRBV7-9; J gene: TRBJ2-5; clone size: once; CDR3 DNA: TGTGCCAGAAGTCCTTTATCGCAAGAGACCCAGTACTTC; CDR3 protein: CARSPLSQETQYF
D gene: TRBD2; V gene: TRBV10-2; J gene: TRBJ2-5; clone size: -; CDR3 DNA: TGCGCCAGCAGTGAGCCAACTAGCGGGGGGGAAGAGACCCAGTACTTC; CDR3 protein: CASSEPTSGGEETQYF
D gene: -; V gene: TRBV7-9; J gene: TRBJ2-6; clone size: -; CDR3 DNA: TGTGCCAGCAGCTTAAGGGGCCTCTCTGGGGCCAACGTCCTGACTTTC; CDR3 protein: CASSLRGLSGANVLTF
D gene: TRBD2; V gene: TRBV5-4; J gene: TRBJ2-7; clone size: once; CDR3 DNA: TGTGCCAGCAGCCGGGGGACTAGCGGGTACTACGAGCAGTACTTC; CDR3 protein: CASSRGTSGYYEQYF
D gene: TRBD1; V gene: TRBV6-5; J gene: TRBJ1-2; clone size: once; CDR3 DNA: TGTGCCAGCAGTTCACTGACAGGGGATGGTGGCTACACCTTC; CDR3 protein: CASSSLTGDGGYTF
D gene: -; V gene: TRBV7-8; J gene: TRBJ2-1; clone size: -; CDR3 DNA: TGTGCCAGCATGGAGGGGTGGGATGAGCAGTTCTTC; CDR3 protein: CASMEGWDEQFF
D gene: -; V gene: TRBV29-1; J gene: TRBJ2-7; clone size: -; CDR3 DNA: TGCAGCGCCCAGATGGATCGCTACGAGCAGTACTTC; CDR3 protein: CSAQMDRYEQYF
D gene: -; V gene: TRBV30; J gene: TRBJ1-2; clone size: once; CDR3 DNA: TGTGCCTGGAGTGTAGGGGTGGGGCCGAACTATGGCTACACCTTC; CDR3 protein: CAWSVGVGPNYGYTF
D gene: -; V gene: TRBV7-3; J gene: TRBJ1-5; clone size: -; CDR3 DNA: TGTGCCAGCAGCTTAAGACGGCAGGGAGTAGATCAGCCCCAGCATTTT; CDR3 protein: CASSLRRQGVDQPQHF
D gene: -; V gene: TRBV15; J gene: TRBJ2-7; clone size: -; CDR3 DNA: TGTGCCACCAGTGGATTGGGGGTGAAGTACGAGCAGTACTTC; CDR3 protein: CATSGLGVKYEQYF
D gene: -; V gene: TRBV1; J gene: TRBJ2-7; clone size: -; CDR3 DNA: TGCACCAGCAGCCAAGTCGGGGACAGGGCCAACTACGAGCAGTACTTC; CDR3 protein: CTSSQVGDRANYEQYF
D gene: TRBD1; V gene: TRBV7-2; J gene: TRBJ1-5; clone size: -; CDR3 DNA: TGTGCCAGCAGCTTAGCGTGGGACAGGCAGCCCCAGCATTTT; CDR3 protein: CASSLAWDRQPQHF
D gene: TRBD1; V gene: TRBV19; J gene: TRBJ1-5; clone size: once; CDR3 DNA: TGTGCCAGTAGTCCGCGACAGGGTGAGCAGCCCCAGCATTTT; CDR3 protein: CASSPRQGEQPQHF
D gene: TRBD1; V gene: TRBV6-5; J gene: TRBJ2-3; clone size: -; CDR3 DNA: TGTGCCAGCAGACGGACAGGGAAAGATACGCAGTATTTT; CDR3 protein: CASRRTGKDTQYF
D gene: TRBD1; V gene: TRBV7-6; J gene: TRBJ2-6; clone size: -; CDR3 DNA: TGTGCCAGCAGCTGGGGACAGGGGACAACTCACTCTGGGGCCAACGTCCTGACTTTC; CDR3 protein: CASSWGQGTTHSGANVLTF
D gene: TRBD2; V gene: TRBV4-1; J gene: TRBJ2-1; clone size: -; CDR3 DNA: TGCGCCAGCAGCCACACAAGCGGGAGCCCCTACAATGAGCAGTTCTTC; CDR3 protein: CASSHTSGSPYNEQFF
D gene: -; V gene: TRBV11-1; J gene: TRBJ2-1; clone size: -; CDR3 DNA: TGTGCCAGCAGCTCGTCTCAAAGGGGGGGCTCCTACAATGAGCAGTTCTTC; CDR3 protein: CASSSSQRGGSYNEQFF
D gene: TRBD2; V gene: TRBV19; J gene: TRBJ2-2; clone size: few; CDR3 DNA: TGTGCCAGTAGCCAGACTAGCGGGGGATACACCGGGGAGCTGTTTTTT; CDR3 protein: CASSQTSGGYTGELFF
D gene: TRBD1; V gene: TRBV5-4; J gene: TRBJ1-4; clone size: few; CDR3 DNA: TGTGCCAGCAGTCCTGGACAGGGGGCAGGTGAAAAACTGTTTTTT; CDR3 protein: CASSPGQGAGEKLFF
D gene: -; V gene: TRBV4-3; J gene: TRBJ2-2; clone size: -; CDR3 DNA: TGCGCCAGCAGCCAAGAAATGGTCTGGGAAGGCCCCGGGGAGCTGTTTTTT; CDR3 protein: CASSQEMVWEGPGELFF
D gene: -; V gene: TRBV7-2; J gene: TRBJ1-1; clone size: -; CDR3 DNA: TGTGCCAGCAGCTCCGGGACTCTGGGCACTGAAGCTTTCTTT; CDR3 protein: CASSSGTLGTEAFF
D gene: -; V gene: TRBV5-1; J gene: TRBJ1-6; clone size: -; CDR3 DNA: TGCGCCAGCAGCTTGGGAAGGGGCAGAGCGGAATCACCCCTCCACTTT; CDR3 protein: CASSLGRGRAESPLHF
D gene: -; V gene: TRBV20-1; J gene: TRBJ1-1; clone size: -; CDR3 DNA: TGCAGTGCTAGACCCGACGCTGAATGGTTCTTT; CDR3 protein: CSARPDAEWFF
D gene: -; V gene: TRBV18; J gene: TRBJ1-1; clone size: -; CDR3 DNA: TGTGCCAGCGTTACCATGGTGGGGGGAACTGAAGCTTTCTTT; CDR3 protein: CASVTMVGGTEAFF
D gene: TRBD1; V gene: TRBV7-6; J gene: TRBJ1-3; clone size: -; CDR3 DNA: TGTGCCAGCAGCTTAGTTCTGCCATTAACAGGGGAAGGAAACACCATATATTTT; CDR3 protein: CASSLVLPLTGEGNTIYF
D gene: -; V gene: TRBV18; J gene: TRBJ1-1; clone size: -; CDR3 DNA: TGTGCCAGCTCAGAGAATAGCCCAGGGATGAACACTGAAGCTTTCTTT; CDR3 protein: CASSENSPGMNTEAFF
D gene: TRBD1; V gene: TRBV10-3; J gene: TRBJ1-5; clone size: -; CDR3 DNA: TGTGCCATCAGTGAGAGGGGACAGGGGCAGCCCCAGCATTTT; CDR3 protein: CAISERGQGQPQHF
D gene: -; V gene: TRBV27; J gene: TRBJ2-2; clone size: -; CDR3 DNA: TGTGCCAGCAGTACTCAGGGGTCCACCGGGGAGCTGTTTTTT; CDR3 protein: CASSTQGSTGELFF
D gene: -; V gene: TRBV4-2; J gene: TRBJ2-2; clone size: -; CDR3 DNA: TGTGCCAGCAGCCAAGATTTGGGTACCCGGGCCGGGGAGCTGTTTTTT; CDR3 protein: CASSQDLGTRAGELFF
D gene: -; V gene: TRBV27; J gene: TRBJ2-7; clone size: -; CDR3 DNA: TGTGCCAGCAGTCAACGGGTTGCCTACGAGCAGTACTTC; CDR3 protein: CASSQRVAYEQYF
D gene: -; V gene: TRBV6-6; J gene: TRBJ2-5; clone size: -; CDR3 DNA: TGTGCCAGCAGTTACGGGGACCAAGAGACCCAGTACTTC; CDR3 protein: CASSYGDQETQYF
D gene: TRBD2; V gene: TRBV6-5; J gene: TRBJ2-5; clone size: -; CDR3 DNA: TGTGCCAGCAGTTACTCGAGGCAGGGAGGGGAGACCCAGTACTTC; CDR3 protein: CASSYSRQGGETQYF
D gene: -; V gene: TRBV7-2; J gene: TRBJ1-2; clone size: -; CDR3 DNA: TGTGCCAGCAGCCGAGGGTTGGGTGATGGCTACACCTTC; CDR3 protein: CASSRGLGDGYTF
D gene: TRBD1; V gene: TRBV5-4; J gene: TRBJ1-1; clone size: -; CDR3 DNA: TGTGCCAGCAGCTTGCCGGGACAGGTGAACACTGAAGCTTTCTTT; CDR3 protein: CASSLPGQVNTEAFF
D gene: TRBD2; V gene: TRBV4-1; J gene: TRBJ2-7; clone size: once; CDR3 DNA: TGCGCCAGCAGCACTCTACTAGCGACCGGGAGGGAGCAGTACTTC; CDR3 protein: CASSTLLATGREQYF
D gene: -; V gene: TRBV13; J gene: TRBJ2-5; clone size: -; CDR3 DNA: TGTGCCAGCAGGGCGTCGGAGACCCAGTACTTC; CDR3 protein: CASRASETQYF
D gene: -; V gene: TRBV19; J gene: TRBJ1-5; clone size: once; CDR3 DNA: TGTGCCAGTATCAAGGCCGAGGTACGGGGAAAACAGCCCCAGCATTTT; CDR3 protein: CASIKAEVRGKQPQHF
D gene: -; V gene: TRBV15; J gene: TRBJ1-5; clone size: -; CDR3 DNA: TGTGCCACCAGCAGAGATCCGGGAAGCAATCAGCCCCAGCATTTT; CDR3 protein: CATSRDPGSNQPQHF
D gene: -; V gene: TRBV4-2; J gene: TRBJ1-1; clone size: -; CDR3 DNA: TGTGCCAGCAGCCAAAGGGAGGGGAGTGTCAAGAACACTGAAGCTTTCTTT; CDR3 protein: CASSQREGSVKNTEAFF
D gene: TRBD1; V gene: TRBV28; J gene: TRBJ2-3; clone size: -; CDR3 DNA: TGTGCCAGCAGTTTGGGACAGGGGTTGGGATCAGATACGCAGTATTTT; CDR3 protein: CASSLGQGLGSDTQYF